This TCR beta chain comes out of a study of T cells in Graves' hyperthyroidism and ophthalmopathy. Whole-study findings and limits: Before onset, by a median of approximately 6.8 months, the model predicted ophthalmopathy. The majority of expanded thyroid clonotypes above 0.001 also appeared in blood. From stable hyperthyroidism, ophthalmopathy was separated by a 13 V-J model.

TCR beta CDR3 region amplification was performed from RNA transcripts. First-round RT-PCR with HTBI primers amplified the TCR CDR3 region. TCRdb called the multiplex PCR reads again in MiXCR, with one record for every CDR3 protein. The sample holds 500,000 to 750,000 distinct CDR3 sequences, over 12% seen once. Only a few counts were recorded for this clonotype. The antigen remains undetermined. CDR1 is MNHNS, CDR2 SASEGT, per germline. Trimming cost V 6 bases and J 8 bases, with 17 bases left between them. The length of the CDR3 is 14 residues. The source of this sequence is a woman younger than 35 with Graves' ophthalmopathy. The sequenced sample was blood. V gene TRBV6-1 combines with J gene TRBJ1-5, with a tentative D call TRBD1 (5 bases). The CDR3 here is CASSVLTGLEPQHF. In nucleotides, the CDR3 is TGTGCCAGCAGCGTATTGACGGGACTTGAGCCCCAGCATTTT.